This T cell receptor (beta chain) was recovered during a study of identical twins. TCRdb analysed the 5' RACE reads with MiXCR anew, one entry per CDR3 protein. Of roughly 290,000 distinct CDR3 sequences listed, under 9% were seen once; the top ten hold roughly 2.1%. The germline V gene encodes CDR1 LNHDA and CDR2 SQIVND (reference sequence). This CDR3 is 14 amino acids long. V lost 6 bases and J 3 bases, leaving 11 bases between the germline ends. Findings and caveats of the study: Within cord blood, abundant beta clonotypes carried fewer insertions, but memory repertoires showed no such trend. Out-of-frame sharing of TCR alpha in monozygotic twins was underestimated by models.

This clonotype was detected a few times. What it binds is not known. The same data also contributed to another study, on yellow fever vaccine responses in identical twins.

The rearrangement uses TRBV19 and TRBJ2-2; the D gene could be TRBD1 or TRBD2 (5 bases each). Input material: memory (CD45RO+) T cells sorted from blood. The clonotype originates from a woman aged 18-29 years in good health. This chain's CDR3 is CASRSKGHTGELFF. For the CDR3, the DNA is TGTGCCAGTAGAAGTAAGGGACACACCGGGGAGCTGTTTTTT.